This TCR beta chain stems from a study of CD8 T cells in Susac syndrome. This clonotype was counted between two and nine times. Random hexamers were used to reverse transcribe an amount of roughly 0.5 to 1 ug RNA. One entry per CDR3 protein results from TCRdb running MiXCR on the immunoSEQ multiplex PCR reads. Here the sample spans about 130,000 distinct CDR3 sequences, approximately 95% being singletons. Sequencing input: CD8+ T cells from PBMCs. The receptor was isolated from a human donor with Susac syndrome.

In DNA form, the CDR3 reads TGTGCCAGCAGTTTAGGGACAGATAGCAATCAGCCCCAGCATTTT. Translation: CASSLGTDSNQPQHF. The chain is built from TRBV27 and TRBJ1-5, with 7 bases matching TRBD1. With 2 bases clipped from V and 0 bases from J, the junction kept 1 base outside the gene matches. Germline V CDR1 and CDR2: MNHEY, SMNVEV (reference sequence). The CDR3 spans 15 residues.